This entry lists 14 T cell receptor beta chains sequenced from one sample in a study of vaccination and CD4 T cells after COVID-19. These receptors' targets are unknown. Treatment given: approximately nine-day PBMC culture with coronavirus spike peptide pools or control peptides (ViraFEST assay). At the Johns Hopkins FTIC core, DNA taken from cultured CD4+ T cells was sequenced by way of the Oncomine TCR Beta short-read assay. TCRdb ran MiXCR on the PCR reads and lists one entry per CDR3 protein. The table has 15,000 to 20,000 distinct CDR3 sequences, 60% to 80% seen once; the top ten hold 12%. Source material: CD4+ T cells from blood, cultured in vitro. The receptors were sampled from a human donor who had recovered from COVID-19.

The chain carries TRBV6-5 and TRBJ2-6, with D possibly called TRBD1 or TRBD2 (5 bases each). With 2 bases removed from V and 4 bases from J, the gap between germline ends came to 15 bases. The germline V gene has CDR1 MNHEY and CDR2 SVGAGI. The CDR3 spans 17 residues. The DNA of the CDR3 is TGTGCCAGCAGTTACCGGGGCGAGGGGTCCGGGGCCAACGTCCTGACTTTC. This translates into CASSYRGEGSGANVLTF.

This chain connects TRBV20-1 to TRBJ1-5; 7 positions match TRBD1. Trimming cost V 1 base and J 2 bases; bases outside gene matches: 2. Germline loops: CDR1 DFQATT, CDR2 SNEGSKA (reference sequence). This CDR3 comprises 14 residues. The CDR3 reads CSARVRGGNQPQHF. CDR3 DNA: TGCAGTGCTAGAGTCAGGGGGGGCAATCAGCCCCAGCATTTT.

The chain recombines TRBV24-1 with TRBJ2-2; 10 nucleotides align to TRBD2. Germline CDR1 is KGHDR and CDR2 is SFDVKD. The CDR3 runs 15 residues. V was pared by 7 bases and J by 5 bases, with 6 bases of the junction left unmatched. CDR3 loop: CATRAPSGSTGELFF. The CDR3 DNA sequence: TGTGCCACCAGGGCACCTAGCGGGAGTACCGGGGAGCTGTTTTTT.

The chain links TRBV6-2 or TRBV6-3 to TRBJ2-1; 11 nucleotides line up with TRBD2. V was clipped by 7 bases and J by 6 bases; unmatched bases: 2. The CDR3 contains 13 residues. Germline assignment: CDR1 MNHEY and CDR2 SVGEGT. The CDR3 DNA is TGTGCCAGCACCGGACTAGCGGGCAATGAGCAGTTCTTC. The encoded protein is CASTGLAGNEQFF.

The chain couples TRBV18 to TRBJ2-1; TRBD1 matches 10 bases. The V gene's germline CDR1 is KGHSH and CDR2 LQKENI. The CDR3 length is 15 residues. J gave up 8 bases and V 1 base, and 5 bases lay outside the gene matches. The CDR3 DNA is TGTGCCAGCTCACCACGGACAGGGGGTGAGGATGAGCAGTTCTTC. Protein: CASSPRTGGEDEQFF.

The V gene is TRBV5-6, the J gene TRBJ2-7, with D tentatively TRBD2 (5 bases). Between the trimmed V and J ends, which lost 1 base and 3 bases, there was a span of 17 bases. Germline values: CDR1 SGHDT, CDR2 YYEEEE. This CDR3 spans 16 amino acids. In DNA, the CDR3 is TGTGCCAGCAGCTTGACCGGGATCGCGGCAAGCTACGAGCAGTACTTC. It codes for CASSLTGIAASYEQYF.

V is TRBV9 and J is TRBJ2-3; no definite D call. CDR3 length: 13 amino acids. CDR1 is SGDLS and CDR2 is YYNGEE in the germline V gene. V was cut by 6 bases and J by 5 bases, with 13 bases left in between. Here the CDR3 DNA reads TGTGCCAGCAACCGTAACGGGTTAGATACGCAGTATTTT. Translation: CASNRNGLDTQYF. Complete variable domain (other parts from reference TRBV9 and TRBJ2-3): DSGVTQTPKHLITATGQRVTLRCSPRSGDLSVYWYQQSLDQGLQFLIQYYNGEERAKGNILERFSAQQFPDLHSELNLSSLELGDSALYFCASNRNGLDTQYFGPGTRLTVL.

This clonotype was counted a single time. The chain couples TRBV3-1 to TRBJ2-5; D unresolved. The V gene lost 3 bases and the J gene lost 5 bases, with 7 bases spanning the gap. Germline V gene data show CDR1 as LGHDT and CDR2 as YNNKEL (reference sequence). There are 12 residues in the CDR3. The CDR3 sequence: CASSQTEETQYF. The CDR3 bases are TGTGCCAGCAGCCAGACGGAGGAGACCCAGTACTTC.

This chain links TRBV6-5 with TRBJ1-2; D is ambiguous. The CDR3 spans 15 residues. V gave up 0 bases and J gave up 4 bases, with 12 bases separating them. Looked up from germline, CDR1 is MNHEY and CDR2 is SVGAGI. CDR3 DNA sequence: TGTGCCAGCAGTTACTCGCTACACCCGAGCTATGGCTACACCTTC. Translation gives CASSYSLHPSYGYTF.

This clonotype was counted a few times. V and J are TRBV19 and TRBJ1-5; TRBD1 is a possible D gene (6 bases). CDR1 is LNHDA, CDR2 SQIVND, per germline (reference sequence). The V end was cut by 4 bases, the J end by 7 bases, with 20 bases between. The CDR3 loop spans 16 amino acids. CDR3 in DNA: TGTGCCAGTAGTAGATACTACCCAGGGGATAGCCAGCCCCAGCATTTT. This gives the protein CASSRYYPGDSQPQHF. Using reference TRBV19 and TRBJ1-5 for the parts outside the CDR3, the full variable domain is DGGITQSPKYLFRKEGQNVTLSCEQNLNHDAMYWYRQDPGQGLRLIYYSQIVNDFQKGDIAEGYSVSREKKESFPLTVTSAQKNPTAFYLCASSRYYPGDSQPQHFGDGTRLSIL.

V usage is TRBV18 and J usage is TRBJ2-7, with 10 bases that match TRBD1. The CDR3 consists of 14 residues. CDR1 and CDR2 from the germline V gene are KGHSH and LQKENI. Trimming cost V 1 base and J 5 bases; bases outside gene matches: 2. CDR3 amino acids: CASSPLGQGDEQYF. Here the CDR3 DNA reads TGTGCCAGCTCACCACTTGGACAGGGGGACGAGCAGTACTTC.

This clonotype occurred a few times. The chain carries TRBV21-1 and TRBJ1-4. TRBV21-1 is a pseudogene segment. The CDR3 covers 14 residues. CDR3 protein: CASSQCHSDEKLFF. CDR3 in DNA: TGTGCCAGCAGCCAATGTCACAGCGATGAAAAACTGTTTTTT.

This clonotype appeared a few times. CDR3 in amino acids: CASTRTPRQGPYNEQFF. CDR3 DNA sequence: TGTGCCAGCACTCGAACCCCGCGACAGGGGCCCTACAATGAGCAGTTCTTC. The rearrangement links TRBV27 to TRBJ2-1; 8 bases fit TRBD1. V gave up 7 bases and J gave up 2 bases; unmatched junction bases: 13. CDR1 is MNHEY and CDR2 is SMNVEV in the germline V gene (reference sequence). The CDR3 extends over 17 amino acids.

This chain connects TRBV11-3 to TRBJ2-2, with D perhaps being TRBD1 or TRBD2 (5 bases each). Trimming removed 1 base at V and 3 bases at J, with 6 bases between. Germline V gives CDR1 SGHNT, CDR2 YENEEA. The CDR3 sequence is 14 residues long. CDR3 in DNA: TGTGCCAGCAGCTTAGGAGGGGACACCGGGGAGCTGTTTTTT. This translates into CASSLGGDTGELFF. Filled out from reference TRBV11-3 and TRBJ2-2, the complete variable domain reads EAGVVQSPRYKIIEKKQPVAFWCNPISGHNTLYWYLQNLGQGPELLIRYENEEAVDDSQLPKDRFSAERLKGVDSTLKIQPAELGDSAVYLCASSLGGDTGELFFGEGSRLTVL.